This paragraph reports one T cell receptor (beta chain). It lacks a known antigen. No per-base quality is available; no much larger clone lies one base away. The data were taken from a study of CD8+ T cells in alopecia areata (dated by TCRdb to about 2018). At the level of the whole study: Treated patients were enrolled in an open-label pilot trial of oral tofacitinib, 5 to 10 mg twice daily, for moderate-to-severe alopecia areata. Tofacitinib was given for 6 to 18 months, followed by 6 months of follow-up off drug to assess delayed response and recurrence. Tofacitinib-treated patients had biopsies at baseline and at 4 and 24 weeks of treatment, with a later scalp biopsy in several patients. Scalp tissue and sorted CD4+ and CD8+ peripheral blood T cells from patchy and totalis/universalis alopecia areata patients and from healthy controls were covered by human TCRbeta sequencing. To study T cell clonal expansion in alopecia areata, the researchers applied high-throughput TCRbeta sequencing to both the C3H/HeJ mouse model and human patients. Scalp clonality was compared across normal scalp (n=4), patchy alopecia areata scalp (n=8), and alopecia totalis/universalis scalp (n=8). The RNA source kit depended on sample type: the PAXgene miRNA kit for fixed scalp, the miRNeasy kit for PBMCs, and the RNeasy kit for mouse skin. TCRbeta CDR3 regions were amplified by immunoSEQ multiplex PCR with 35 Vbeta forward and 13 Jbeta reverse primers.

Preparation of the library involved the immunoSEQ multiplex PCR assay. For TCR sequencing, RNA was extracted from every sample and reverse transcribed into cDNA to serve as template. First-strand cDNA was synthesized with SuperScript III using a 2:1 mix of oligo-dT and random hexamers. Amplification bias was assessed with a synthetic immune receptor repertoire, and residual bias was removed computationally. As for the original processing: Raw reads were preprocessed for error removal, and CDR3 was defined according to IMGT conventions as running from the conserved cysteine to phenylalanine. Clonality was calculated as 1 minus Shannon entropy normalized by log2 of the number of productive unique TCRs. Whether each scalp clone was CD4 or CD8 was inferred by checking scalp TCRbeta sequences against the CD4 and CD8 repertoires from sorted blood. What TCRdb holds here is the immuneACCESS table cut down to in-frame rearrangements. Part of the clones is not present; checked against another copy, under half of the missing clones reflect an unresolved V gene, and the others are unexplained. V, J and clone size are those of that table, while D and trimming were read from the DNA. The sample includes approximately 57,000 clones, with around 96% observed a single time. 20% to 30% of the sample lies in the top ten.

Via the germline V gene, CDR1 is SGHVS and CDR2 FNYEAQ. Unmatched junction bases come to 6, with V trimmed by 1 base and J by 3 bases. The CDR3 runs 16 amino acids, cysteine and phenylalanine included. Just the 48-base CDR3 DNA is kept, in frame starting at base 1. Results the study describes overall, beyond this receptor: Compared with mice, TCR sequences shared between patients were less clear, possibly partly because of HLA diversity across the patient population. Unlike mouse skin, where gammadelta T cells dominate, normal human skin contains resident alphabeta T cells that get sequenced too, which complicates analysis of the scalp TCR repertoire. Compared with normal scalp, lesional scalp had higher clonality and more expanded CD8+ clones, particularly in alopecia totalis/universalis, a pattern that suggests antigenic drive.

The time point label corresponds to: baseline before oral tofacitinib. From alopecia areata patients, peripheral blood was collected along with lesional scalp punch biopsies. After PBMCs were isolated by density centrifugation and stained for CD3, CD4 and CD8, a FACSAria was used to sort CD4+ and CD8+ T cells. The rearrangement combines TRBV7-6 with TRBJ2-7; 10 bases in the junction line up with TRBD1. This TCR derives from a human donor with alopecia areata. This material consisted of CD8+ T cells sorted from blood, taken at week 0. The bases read TGTGCCAGCAGCTTAGGGACAGGGGGGATCTTCTACGAGCAGTACTTC. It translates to CASSLGTGGIFYEQYF.